This entry lists 15 T cell receptor beta chains sequenced from one sample in a study of blood T cell repertoires in COVID-19. Assay: immunoSEQ multiplex PCR; the TCRdb copy retains only in-frame clones and omits some. Here the sample spans under 250,000 clones, around nine tenths being singletons. Sequencing was carried out using peripheral blood. These receptors were obtained from a man aged 18-30 years with active or convalescent COVID-19.

The CDR3 spells CASGKAGVPDTQYF. CDR3 DNA: TGTGCCAGCGGAAAAGCGGGGGTACCAGATACGCAGTATTTT. V is TRBV7-9 and J is TRBJ2-3; 8 bases map to TRBD2. Germline CDR1 reads SEHNR; CDR2 reads FQNEAQ (reference sequence). The V gene end was trimmed by 8 bases and the J gene end by 4 bases; junction bases not matched to a gene: 8. The CDR3 loop spans 14 amino acids.

The rearrangement links TRBV13 to TRBJ1-3, with unresolved D. V was pared by 1 base and J by 0 bases, with 10 bases between. The germline gives CDR1 PRHDT, CDR2 FYEKMQ (reference sequence). The CDR3 covers 16 residues. CDR3 sequence reads: CASSLVRGDSGNTIYF. CDR3 sequence (DNA): TGTGCCAGCAGCTTAGTGCGCGGGGACTCTGGAAACACCATATATTTT.

The rearrangement joins TRBV9 to TRBJ2-7, with 9 bases lining up with TRBD2. Germline trimming cut 4 bases from V and 0 bases from J; bases unmatched to any gene: 5. Germline values: CDR1 SGDLS, CDR2 YYNGEE. The CDR3 has 15 amino acids. The CDR3 loop reads CASSSASGASYEQYF. The CDR3 DNA is TGTGCCAGCAGCTCGGCTAGCGGGGCCTCCTACGAGCAGTACTTC.

Concerning this clone itself: Mismatch with germline at one junction end may stem from a read error. V gene TRBV4-2 combines with J gene TRBJ1-2; D uncertain. CDR1 and CDR2 from the germline V gene are LGHNA and YNFKEQ. The CDR3 has 15 amino acids. DNA of the CDR3: TGTGCCAGCAGTCAAGGAGGGAGGGAGGACTATGGCTACACCTTC. Residues: CASSQGGREDYGYTF.

The chain joins TRBV11-2 to TRBJ1-2, with a weak D call TRBD1 (5 bases). This CDR3 spans 16 amino acids. Germline V CDR1 and CDR2: SGHAT, FQNNGV. V was shortened by 1 base and J by 4 bases, with 16 bases between the two germline ends. The CDR3 DNA reads TGTGCCAGCAGCTTAGGTTTACAGGCTAGGGCCTATGGCTACACCTTC. It yields the protein CASSLGLQARAYGYTF.

This chain links TRBV5-6 with TRBJ1-5; D ambiguous. Germline CDR1 reads SGHDT; CDR2 reads YYEEEE. The CDR3 extends over 14 amino acids. Deletions cut 0 bases from V and 3 bases from J, with 7 bases between. CDR3: CASSLAGYNQPQHF. CDR3 sequence (DNA): TGTGCCAGCAGCTTGGCGGGGTACAATCAGCCCCAGCATTTT.

J is TRBJ2-3 and V is TRBV7-3, with TRBD2 matching 8 bases. The V gene's germline CDR1 is SGHTA and CDR2 FQGTGA. The CDR3 is made up of 14 amino acids. Losses at the gene ends were 4 bases for V and 6 bases for J; bases not matched to a gene: 6. The chain's CDR3 is CASSSRGGADTQYF. As DNA, the CDR3 is TGTGCCAGCAGCTCACGGGGGGGTGCCGATACGCAGTATTTT. Based on the CDR3 plus reference TRBV7-3 and TRBJ2-3, the full variable domain is GAGVSQTPSNKVTEKGKYVELRCDPISGHTALYWYRQSLGQGPEFLIYFQGTGAADDSGLPNDRFFAVRPEGSVSTLKIQRTERGDSAVYLCASSSRGGADTQYFGPGTRLTVL.

The V gene is TRBV7-9, the J gene TRBJ2-6, with 8 bases matching TRBD1. Germline CDR1 reads SEHNR; CDR2 reads FQNEAQ (reference sequence). Germline trimming cut 5 bases from V and 0 bases from J; bases unmatched to any gene: 9. The CDR3 length is 18 residues. The CDR3 coding sequence is TGTGCCAGCAGCCCGCTAGGACAGGGCCGCTCTGGGGCCAACGTCCTGACTTTC. It yields the protein CASSPLGQGRSGANVLTF. Together with reference TRBV7-9 and TRBJ2-6, the CDR3 gives the full variable domain: DTGVSQNPRHKITKRGQNVTFRCDPISEHNRLYWYRQTLGQGPEFLTYFQNEAQLEKSRLLSDRFSAERPKGSFSTLEIQRTEQGDSAMYLCASSPLGQGRSGANVLTFGAGSRLTVL.

This rearrangement joins TRBV9 to TRBJ2-2, with 10 positions matching TRBD1. The V gene's germline CDR1 is SGDLS and CDR2 YYNGEE. The CDR3 extends over 15 amino acids. V was pared by 1 base and J by 4 bases, with 1 base of the junction left unmatched. CDR3 region: CASSVRDRGTGELFF. The CDR3 DNA reads TGTGCCAGCAGCGTACGGGACAGGGGCACCGGGGAGCTGTTTTTT.

This clone was seen just once. The CDR3 DNA reads TGCAGCGTTGGAGGGGGAATCGGCAATCAGCCCCAGCATTTT. Residues: CSVGGGIGNQPQHF. The V call is TRBV29-1, the J call TRBJ1-5, with D perhaps matching TRBD1 (6 bases). The length of the CDR3 is 14 residues. Trimming took 4 bases from V and 2 from J, leaving 12 bases between them. Germline V gene lookup returns CDR1 SQVTM and CDR2 ANQGSEA.

The chain combines TRBV4-3 with TRBJ2-7, with TRBD2 matching 9 bases. Trimming at V came to 0 bases and at J to 6 bases, leaving 6 bases not matched to a gene. Looked up from germline, CDR1 is LGHNA and CDR2 is YSLEER. The CDR3 consists of 15 residues. The CDR3 nucleotides are TGCGCCAGCAGCCAAGATCAACGCGGGGGGGGCGAGCAGTACTTC. Its translation is CASSQDQRGGGEQYF.

This clone was observed a single time. The chain has TRBV28 and TRBJ2-5; D gene unclear. CDR3 size: 14 residues. The germline CDR1 and CDR2 sequences are MDHEN and SYDVKM. Trimming took 3 bases from V and 4 from J, leaving 12 bases between them. CDR3 nucleotide sequence: TGTGCCAGCAGTTTCGGGTCTACTGTAGAGACCCAGTACTTC. It translates to CASSFGSTVETQYF.

The rearrangement uses TRBV4-3 and TRBJ2-6, with 7 bases aligning to TRBD2. The germline CDR1 and CDR2 sequences are LGHNA and YSLEER. The CDR3 runs 17 residues. V shed 3 bases and J 1 base; nucleotides not matched to a gene: 6. CDR3: CASSQGGTQSGANVLTF. CDR3 DNA sequence: TGCGCCAGCAGCCAGGGAGGGACCCAATCTGGGGCCAACGTCCTGACTTTC.

In this sample, this clone turned up a few times. CDR3 in amino acids: CASHSSEGQGNQPQHF. The DNA of the CDR3 is TGTGCCAGTCATTCATCGGAGGGACAGGGGAATCAGCCCCAGCATTTT. The J gene is TRBJ1-5, the V gene TRBV19; 10 bases map to TRBD1. Germline V gene lookup returns CDR1 LNHDA and CDR2 SQIVND (reference sequence). The CDR3 extends over 16 amino acids. Germline trimming cut 8 bases from V and 4 bases from J; bases unmatched to any gene: 11.

This chain joins TRBV4-3 and TRBJ2-3, with a tentative D call TRBD1 (7 bases). Germline V gives CDR1 LGHNA, CDR2 YSLEER. CDR3 length: 16 amino acids. V was shortened by 3 bases and J by 3 bases, with 16 bases between the two germline ends. CDR3: CASSQTRQGVTDTQYF. CDR3 bases: TGCGCCAGCAGCCAGACTAGACAGGGTGTGACAGATACGCAGTATTTT.